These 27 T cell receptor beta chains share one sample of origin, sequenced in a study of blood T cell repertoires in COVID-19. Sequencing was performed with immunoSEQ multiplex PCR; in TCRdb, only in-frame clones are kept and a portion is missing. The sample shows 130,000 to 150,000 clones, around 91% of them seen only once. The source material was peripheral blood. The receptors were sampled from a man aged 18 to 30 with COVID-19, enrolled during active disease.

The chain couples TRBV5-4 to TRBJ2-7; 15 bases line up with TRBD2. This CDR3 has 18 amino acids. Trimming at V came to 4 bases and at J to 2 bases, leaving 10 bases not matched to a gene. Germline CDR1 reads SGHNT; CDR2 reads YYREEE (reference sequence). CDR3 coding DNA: TGTGCCAGCAGCAAAAACCCGGGACTAGCGGGAGGCGCCTACGAGCAGTACTTC. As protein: CASSKNPGLAGGAYEQYF.

CDR3 residues: CASSLSTGGSYGYTF. CDR3 nucleotides: TGTGCCAGCAGTTTATCGACAGGGGGGAGCTATGGCTACACCTTC. V is TRBV28 and J is TRBJ1-2; TRBD1 agrees at 9 bases. CDR1 and CDR2 (germline): MDHEN, SYDVKM. The CDR3 is made up of 15 amino acids. V was pared by 1 base and J by 4 bases, with 4 bases of the junction left unmatched.

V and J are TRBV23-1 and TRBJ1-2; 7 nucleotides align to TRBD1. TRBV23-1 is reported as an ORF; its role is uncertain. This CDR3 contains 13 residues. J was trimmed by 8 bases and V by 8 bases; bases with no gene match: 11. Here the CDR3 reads CASSGTAERGYTF. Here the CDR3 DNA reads TGCGCCAGCTCCGGGACAGCCGAAAGGGGCTACACCTTC.

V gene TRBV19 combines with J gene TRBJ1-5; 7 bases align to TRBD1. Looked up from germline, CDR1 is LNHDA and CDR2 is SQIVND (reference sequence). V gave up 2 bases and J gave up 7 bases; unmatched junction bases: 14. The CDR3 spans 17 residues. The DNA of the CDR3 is TGTGCCAGTAGTATACGGCAGGGGGTACCAATGGGCCAGCCCCAGCATTTT. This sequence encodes CASSIRQGVPMGQPQHF.

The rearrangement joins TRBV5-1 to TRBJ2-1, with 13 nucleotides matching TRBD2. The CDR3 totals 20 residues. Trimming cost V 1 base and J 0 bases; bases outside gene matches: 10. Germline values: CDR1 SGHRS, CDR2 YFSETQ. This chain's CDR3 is CASSLLGLAGLRGSYNEQFF. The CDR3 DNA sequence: TGCGCCAGCAGCTTGTTGGGACTAGCGGGGTTACGGGGCTCCTACAATGAGCAGTTCTTC.

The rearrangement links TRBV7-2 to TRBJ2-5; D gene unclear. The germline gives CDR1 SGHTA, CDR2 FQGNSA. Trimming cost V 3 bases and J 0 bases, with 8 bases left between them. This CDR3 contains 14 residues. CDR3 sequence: CASSFSAHQETQYF. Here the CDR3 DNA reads TGTGCCAGCAGCTTCAGCGCGCACCAAGAGACCCAGTACTTC.

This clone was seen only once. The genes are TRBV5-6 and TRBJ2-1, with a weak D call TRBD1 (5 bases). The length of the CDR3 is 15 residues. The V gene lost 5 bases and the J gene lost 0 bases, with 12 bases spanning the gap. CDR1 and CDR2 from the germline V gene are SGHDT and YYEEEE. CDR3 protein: CASRTDDDSYNEQFF. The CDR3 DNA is TGTGCCAGCAGGACAGACGATGACTCCTACAATGAGCAGTTCTTC.

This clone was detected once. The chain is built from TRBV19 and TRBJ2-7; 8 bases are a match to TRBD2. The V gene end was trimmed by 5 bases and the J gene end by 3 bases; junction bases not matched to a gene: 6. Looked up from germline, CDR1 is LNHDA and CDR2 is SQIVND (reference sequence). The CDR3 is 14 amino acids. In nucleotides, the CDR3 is TGTGCCAGTAGTCCGACTAGCGTTCACTACGAGCAGTACTTC. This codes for CASSPTSVHYEQYF.

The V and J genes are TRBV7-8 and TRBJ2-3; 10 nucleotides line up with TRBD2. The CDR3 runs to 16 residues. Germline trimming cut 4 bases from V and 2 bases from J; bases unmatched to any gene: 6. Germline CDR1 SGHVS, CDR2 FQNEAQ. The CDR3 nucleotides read TGTGCCAGCAGCTCCACTAGCGGGAAAGACACAGATACGCAGTATTTT. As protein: CASSSTSGKDTDTQYF.

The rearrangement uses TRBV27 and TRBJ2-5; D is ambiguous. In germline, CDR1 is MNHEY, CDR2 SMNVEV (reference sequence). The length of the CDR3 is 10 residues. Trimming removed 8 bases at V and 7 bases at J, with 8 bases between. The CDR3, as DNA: TGTGCCAGCGTTTACGGGACCCAGTACTTC. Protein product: CASVYGTQYF.

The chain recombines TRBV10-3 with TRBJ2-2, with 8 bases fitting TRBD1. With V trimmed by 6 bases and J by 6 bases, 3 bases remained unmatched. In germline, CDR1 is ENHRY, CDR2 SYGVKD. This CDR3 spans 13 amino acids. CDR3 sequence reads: CAIREDRAGELFF. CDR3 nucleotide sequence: TGTGCCATCAGAGAGGACAGGGCCGGGGAGCTGTTTTTT.

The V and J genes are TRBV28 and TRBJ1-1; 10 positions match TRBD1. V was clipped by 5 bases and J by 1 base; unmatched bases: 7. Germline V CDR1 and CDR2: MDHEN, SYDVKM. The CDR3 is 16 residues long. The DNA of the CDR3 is TGTGCCAGCAGTCCCGGGACAGGGGAGGGGAACACTGAAGCTTTCTTT. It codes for CASSPGTGEGNTEAFF.

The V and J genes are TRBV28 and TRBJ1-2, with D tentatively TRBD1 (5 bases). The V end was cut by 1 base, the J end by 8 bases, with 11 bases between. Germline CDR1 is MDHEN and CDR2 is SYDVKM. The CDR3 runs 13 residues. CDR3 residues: CASSLLGRDGYTF. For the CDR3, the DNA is TGTGCCAGCAGTTTATTAGGGCGGGACGGCTACACCTTC.

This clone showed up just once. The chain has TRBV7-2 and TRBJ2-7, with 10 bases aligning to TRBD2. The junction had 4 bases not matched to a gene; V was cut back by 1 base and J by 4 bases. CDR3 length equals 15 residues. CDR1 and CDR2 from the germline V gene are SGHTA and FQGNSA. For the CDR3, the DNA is TGTGCCAGCAGCTTAGGCTTAGCGGGAGGATACGAGCAGTACTTC. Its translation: CASSLGLAGGYEQYF.

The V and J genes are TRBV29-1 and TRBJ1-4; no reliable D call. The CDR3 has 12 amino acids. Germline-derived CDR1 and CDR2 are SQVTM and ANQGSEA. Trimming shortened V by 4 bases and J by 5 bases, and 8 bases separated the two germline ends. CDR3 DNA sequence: TGCAGCGTTGCGGGTGCCAATGAAAAACTGTTTTTT. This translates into CSVAGANEKLFF.

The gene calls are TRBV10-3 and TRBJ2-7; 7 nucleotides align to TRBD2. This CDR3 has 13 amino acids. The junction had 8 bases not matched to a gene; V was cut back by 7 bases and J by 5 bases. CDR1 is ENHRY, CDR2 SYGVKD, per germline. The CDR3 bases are TGTGCCATCAACGGCGGGAGTGTGAACGAGCAGTACTTC. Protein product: CAINGGSVNEQYF.

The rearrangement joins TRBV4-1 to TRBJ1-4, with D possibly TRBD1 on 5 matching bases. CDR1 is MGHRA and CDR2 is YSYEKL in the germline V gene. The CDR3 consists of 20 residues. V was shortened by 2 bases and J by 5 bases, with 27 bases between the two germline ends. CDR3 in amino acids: CASSQSPRHLRQRGNEKLFF. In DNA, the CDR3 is TGCGCCAGCAGCCAAAGTCCCCGCCATCTAAGACAGCGTGGGAATGAAAAACTGTTTTTT.

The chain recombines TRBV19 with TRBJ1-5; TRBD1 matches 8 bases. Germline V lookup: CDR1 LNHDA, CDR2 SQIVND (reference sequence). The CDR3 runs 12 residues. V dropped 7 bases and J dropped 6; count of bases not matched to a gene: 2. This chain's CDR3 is CASTTGGQPQHF. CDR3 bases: TGTGCCAGTACCACAGGGGGTCAGCCCCAGCATTTT.

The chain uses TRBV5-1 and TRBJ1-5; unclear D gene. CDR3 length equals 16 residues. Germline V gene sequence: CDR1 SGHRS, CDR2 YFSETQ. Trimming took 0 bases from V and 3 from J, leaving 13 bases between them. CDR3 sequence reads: CASSLVPGQANQPQHF. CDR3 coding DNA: TGCGCCAGCAGCTTGGTTCCAGGTCAGGCCAATCAGCCCCAGCATTTT.

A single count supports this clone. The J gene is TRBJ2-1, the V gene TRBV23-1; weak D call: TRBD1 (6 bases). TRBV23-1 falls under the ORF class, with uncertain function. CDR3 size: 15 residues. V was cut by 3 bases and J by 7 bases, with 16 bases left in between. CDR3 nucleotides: TGCGCCAGCAGTCACCCATGGACAGCCGCAAATGAGCAGTTCTTC. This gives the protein CASSHPWTAANEQFF.

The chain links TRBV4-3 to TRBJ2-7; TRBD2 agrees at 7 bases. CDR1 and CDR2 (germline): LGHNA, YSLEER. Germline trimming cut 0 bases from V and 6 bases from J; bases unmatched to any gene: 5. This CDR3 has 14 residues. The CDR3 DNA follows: TGCGCCAGCAGCCAAGATTTCCGCGGGAGCGAGCAGTACTTC. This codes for CASSQDFRGSEQYF.

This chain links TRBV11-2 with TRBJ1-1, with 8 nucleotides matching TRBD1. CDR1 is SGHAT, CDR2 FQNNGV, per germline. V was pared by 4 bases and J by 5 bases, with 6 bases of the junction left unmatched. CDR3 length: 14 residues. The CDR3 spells CASSSWTGSTEAFF. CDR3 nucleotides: TGTGCCAGCAGCTCATGGACAGGGTCAACTGAAGCTTTCTTT.

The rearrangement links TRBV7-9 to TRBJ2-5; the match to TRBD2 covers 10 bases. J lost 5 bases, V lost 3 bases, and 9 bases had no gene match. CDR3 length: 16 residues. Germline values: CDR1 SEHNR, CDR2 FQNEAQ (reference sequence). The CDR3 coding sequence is TGTGCCAGCAGCTTGCTAGCGGGAGTTCTTCCGGAGACCCAGTACTTC. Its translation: CASSLLAGVLPETQYF.

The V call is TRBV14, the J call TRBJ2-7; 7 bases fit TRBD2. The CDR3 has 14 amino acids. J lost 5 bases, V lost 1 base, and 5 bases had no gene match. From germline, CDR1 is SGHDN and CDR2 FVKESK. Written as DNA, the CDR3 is TGTGCCAGCAGCCAAGTGGGACTAAGCGACGAGCAGTACTTC. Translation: CASSQVGLSDEQYF.

This chain's CDR3 is CASSQPGTQETQYF. The CDR3, as DNA: TGTGCCAGCAGCCAACCCGGGACACAAGAGACCCAGTACTTC. The chain joins TRBV16 to TRBJ2-5, with a weak D call TRBD1 (6 bases). V shed 2 bases and J shed 2 bases, with 9 bases lying between them. Germline CDR1 and CDR2: KGHSY and FQNENV. The CDR3 extends over 14 amino acids.

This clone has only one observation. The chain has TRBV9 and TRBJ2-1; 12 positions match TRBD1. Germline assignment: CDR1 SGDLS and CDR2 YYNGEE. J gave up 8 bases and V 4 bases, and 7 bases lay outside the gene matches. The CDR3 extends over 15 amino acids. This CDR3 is CASSTPGTGGDEQFF. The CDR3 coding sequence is TGTGCCAGCAGCACCCCCGGGACAGGGGGCGATGAGCAGTTCTTC.

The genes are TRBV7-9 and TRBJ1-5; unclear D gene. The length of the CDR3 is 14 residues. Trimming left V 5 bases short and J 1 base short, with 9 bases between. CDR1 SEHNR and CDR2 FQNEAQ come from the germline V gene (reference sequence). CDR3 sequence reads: CASSTPGSNQPQHF. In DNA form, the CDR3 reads TGTGCCAGCAGCACACCGGGAAGCAATCAGCCCCAGCATTTT.